This entry describes one T cell receptor (beta chain). The sample originates from a study of shared clonotypes between healthy human individuals. Naivety among CD8 cells was defined by CD45RO negativity and positive CCR7 selection, thereby excluding terminally differentiated effector memory CD45RA+ cells. The CDR3 is 15 amino acids. V lost 0 bases, J lost 3 bases, and 12 bases lay in between. Germline CDR1 is SGDLS and CDR2 is YYNGEE. Only in-frame clones appear in the TCRdb table, and some are missing; sequencing was by immunoSEQ multiplex PCR. The table has roughly 2,000,000 clones, about 95% seen once.

This sequence joins TRBV9 and TRBJ1-2; D perhaps matches TRBD1 (5 bases). The TCR comes from a man between 18 and 29 years old in good health. Sequenced material: naive CD8+ T cells sorted from blood. CDR3: CASSVEGGGDYGYTF. CDR3 sequence (DNA): TGTGCCAGCAGCGTAGAGGGCGGAGGGGACTATGGCTACACCTTC.